What follows are 5 T cell receptor beta chains derived from one specimen sequenced in a study of blood T cell repertoires in COVID-19. Sequencing was performed with immunoSEQ multiplex PCR; in TCRdb, only in-frame clones are kept and a portion is missing. The sample comprises about 230,000 clones, approximately 80% of which are singletons, and 6% to 9.5% rests with the top ten. What was sequenced was peripheral blood. These receptors originate from a woman in her 50s with acute or convalescent COVID-19.

CDR3 coding DNA: TGTGCCAGCAGCTTCTGGGACAGGGAAGCCGGGGAGCTGTTTTTT. It is translated as CASSFWDREAGELFF. The chain couples TRBV5-4 to TRBJ2-2, with 9 nucleotides matching TRBD1. V lost 2 bases, J lost 6 bases, and 5 bases stayed unmatched. The CDR3 is 15 residues long. The germline gives CDR1 SGHNT, CDR2 YYREEE (reference sequence).

The chain is built from TRBV19 and TRBJ2-3; D is perhaps TRBD2 (6 bases). With 10 bases removed from V and 3 bases from J, the gap between germline ends came to 20 bases. Germline V gene sequence: CDR1 LNHDA, CDR2 SQIVND (reference sequence). The CDR3 runs 15 residues. CDR3: CATRTGGEGTDTQYF. The CDR3 coding sequence is TGTGCCACCAGGACCGGGGGAGAGGGTACAGATACGCAGTATTTT. Supplemented by reference TRBV19 and TRBJ2-3, the full variable domain reads DGGITQSPKYLFRKEGQNVTLSCEQNLNHDAMYWYRQDPGQGLRLIYYSQIVNDFQKGDIAEGYSVSREKKESFPLTVTSAQKNPTAFYLCATRTGGEGTDTQYFGPGTRLTVL.

CDR3 DNA: TGTGCCAGCAGCCCCTGGACAGGGAGTGATGGCTACACCTTC. The encoded protein is CASSPWTGSDGYTF. The V gene is TRBV7-2, the J gene TRBJ1-2, with 8 bases matching TRBD1. The CDR3 sequence is 14 residues long. Germline V gene data show CDR1 as SGHTA and CDR2 as FQGNSA. V lost 5 bases and J lost 6; bases outside the gene matches: 8.

This chain connects TRBV24-1 to TRBJ2-1; 10 bases map to TRBD2. V dropped 3 bases and J dropped 7; count of bases not matched to a gene: 11. CDR1 KGHDR and CDR2 SFDVKD come from the germline V gene. The CDR3 runs 17 residues. CDR3 sequence (DNA): TGTGCCACCAGTGATACGACGAGCGGGAGGGGTGGGAATGAGCAGTTCTTC. Translation gives CATSDTTSGRGGNEQFF.

The chain is built from TRBV7-2 and TRBJ2-5; no firm D call. This CDR3 contains 14 residues. Trimming took 5 bases from V and 1 from J, leaving 11 bases between them. In germline, CDR1 is SGHTA, CDR2 FQGNSA. The CDR3 nucleotides read TGTGCCAGCAGCCTTCTTGGTAGCCAAGAGACCCAGTACTTC. Residues: CASSLLGSQETQYF.